This T cell receptor beta chain was sequenced for a study of CD8 T cells in Susac syndrome. Broader study findings: In total CD8+ repertoires, 15 to 20 Susac-specific public clones were found, and several in CD8+ TEMRA repertoires.

As concerns this clonotype: No antigen is known for it.

The CDR3 contains 14 residues. CDR1 DFQATT and CDR2 SNEGSKA come from the germline V gene (reference sequence). V lost 3 bases to trimming and J lost 4 bases, with 13 bases between them. With random hexamers, reverse transcription was performed on about 0.45 to 1 ug of RNA. An immunoSEQ multiplex PCR generated amplified TCR beta CDR3 products spanning 54 Vbeta and 13 Jbeta. TCRdb itself ran the immunoSEQ multiplex PCR reads through MiXCR, one entry per CDR3 protein. The data hold 80,000 to 95,000 distinct CDR3 sequences, with roughly 94% observed a single time. Sequencing of TCR beta was undertaken in CD8+ and CD4+ T cells derived from blood.

The clonotype comes from a human donor with Susac syndrome. V and J are TRBV20-1 and TRBJ1-5, with D unclear. Sequenced sample: CD8+ T cells from PBMCs. The CDR3 loop is CSASQRVGNQPQHF. The DNA of the CDR3 is TGCAGTGCTAGTCAAAGGGTAGGAAATCAGCCCCAGCATTTT.